Sequencing of this T cell receptor beta chain was carried out in a study of glioma-infiltrating T cells. Study conclusions and caveats: Tissue-blood divergence was below expectation in non-neoplastic patients, above in gliomas. Very few CDR3 sequences were shared between tissue and blood.

This clonotype was seen just once. What it binds is not known. Amplification of TCR alpha and beta CDR3 regions from RNA used iRepertoire nested multiplex PCR. One-step reverse transcription and amplification started from approximately 100-400 ng of tissue mRNA or PBMC total RNA. Using its own MiXCR run on the multiplex PCR reads, TCRdb lists one record per CDR3 protein. The table has under 200,000 distinct CDR3 sequences, approximately 40% seen once. This CDR3 is 12 amino acids long. CDR1 is MNHEY, CDR2 SVGEGT, per germline. The V gene is TRBV6-2 or TRBV6-3, the J gene TRBJ1-5, with D unresolved. Sequenced sample: glioma tissue, nonneoplastic brain tissue, or PBMCs (not recorded which). The sequence was obtained from a human donor with low-grade glioma or glioblastoma, undergoing nonglioma brain surgery, or in good health (not recorded which). CDR3 in amino acids: CSSSTIDQPQHF. The CDR3 nucleotides are TGTTCAAGCAGTACGATTGATCAGCCCCAGCATTTT.